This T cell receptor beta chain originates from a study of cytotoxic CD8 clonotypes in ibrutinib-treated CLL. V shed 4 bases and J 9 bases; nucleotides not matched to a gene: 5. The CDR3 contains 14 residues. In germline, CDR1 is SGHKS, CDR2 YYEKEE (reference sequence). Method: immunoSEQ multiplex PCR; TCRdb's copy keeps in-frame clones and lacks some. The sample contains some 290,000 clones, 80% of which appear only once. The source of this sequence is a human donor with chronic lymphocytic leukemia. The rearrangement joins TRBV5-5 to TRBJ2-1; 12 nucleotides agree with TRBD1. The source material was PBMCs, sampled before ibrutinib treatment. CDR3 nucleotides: TGTGCCAGCAGCAACCGGGACAGGGGGCTTGAGCAGTTCTTC. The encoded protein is CASSNRDRGLEQFF.